The rows below give T cell receptor beta chains drawn from one sample of a study of blood T cell repertoires in COVID-19. Assay: immunoSEQ multiplex PCR; the TCRdb copy retains only in-frame clones and omits some. The sample consists of approximately 140,000 clones, approximately 86% of them appearing once. The sequenced material came from peripheral blood. All receptors derive from a man between 65 and 80 years old with acute or convalescent COVID-19. CDR3s include the opening cysteine and the closing phenylalanine or tryptophan. The order of the fields is D gene, V gene, J gene, clone size, CDR3 DNA, CDR3 protein. D genes are given only for firm matches. Size tells how often a clone was seen (once, few, many) or the class of an expanded clone, and some rows leave it out.

d_gene: .
v_gene: TRBV6-2/TRBV6-3
j_gene: TRBJ2-7
abundance: .
CDR3nt: TGTGCCAGCAGTTTTGGACAGAGCTCCTACGAGCAGTACTTC
CDR3aa: CASSFGQSSYEQYF

d_gene: TRBD1
v_gene: TRBV6-6
j_gene: TRBJ1-6
abundance: .
CDR3nt: TGTGCCAGCAGCCTGCGCGGGCAGGGGGCCGGTAGTCTCGATAATTCACCCCTCCACTTT
CDR3aa: CASSLRGQGAGSLDNSPLHF

d_gene: TRBD1
v_gene: TRBV9
j_gene: TRBJ2-2
abundance: .
CDR3nt: TGTGCCAGCAGCGTCCAGGGGGCGAACACCGGGGAGCTGTTTTTT
CDR3aa: CASSVQGANTGELFF

d_gene: .
v_gene: TRBV5-4
j_gene: TRBJ2-1
abundance: .
CDR3nt: TGTGCCAGCAGTTCCCCGGGTACCTACAATGAGCAGTTCTTC
CDR3aa: CASSSPGTYNEQFF

d_gene: .
v_gene: TRBV19
j_gene: TRBJ2-6
abundance: .
CDR3nt: TGTGCCAGTAGTGGGGGCTTCTCTGGGGCCAACGTCCTGACTTTC
CDR3aa: CASSGGFSGANVLTF

d_gene: .
v_gene: TRBV19
j_gene: TRBJ1-1
abundance: .
CDR3nt: TGTGCCAGTAGTCCCCATCGGACAGCCTCGTTGAACACTGAAGCTTTCTTT
CDR3aa: CASSPHRTASLNTEAFF

d_gene: TRBD1
v_gene: TRBV16
j_gene: TRBJ2-7
abundance: .
CDR3nt: TGTGCCAGCAGCCAATCCCGGGACAGACCCTACGAGCAGTACTTC
CDR3aa: CASSQSRDRPYEQYF

d_gene: .
v_gene: TRBV30
j_gene: TRBJ2-5
abundance: few
CDR3nt: TGTGCCTGGAGCAGGTATCAGGAGACCCAGTACTTC
CDR3aa: CAWSRYQETQYF

d_gene: .
v_gene: TRBV9
j_gene: TRBJ2-3
abundance: .
CDR3nt: TGTGCCAGCAGCGTCGGCGGGAACACAGATACGCAGTATTTT
CDR3aa: CASSVGGNTDTQYF

d_gene: .
v_gene: TRBV9
j_gene: TRBJ1-1
abundance: .
CDR3nt: TGTGCCAGCAGCGTAAGGGGCATGAACACTGAAGCTTTCTTT
CDR3aa: CASSVRGMNTEAFF

d_gene: .
v_gene: TRBV2
j_gene: TRBJ1-5
abundance: .
CDR3nt: TGTGCCAGCAGTCACAGGACCGTTAGCAATCAGCCCCAGCATTTT
CDR3aa: CASSHRTVSNQPQHF

d_gene: .
v_gene: TRBV7-3
j_gene: TRBJ2-1
abundance: .
CDR3nt: TGTGCCAGCAGCTTAGGAACTACCTACAATGAGCAGTTCTTC
CDR3aa: CASSLGTTYNEQFF

d_gene: .
v_gene: TRBV5-1
j_gene: TRBJ2-5
abundance: .
CDR3nt: TGCGCCAGCAGCTTGAGGGGGTCTAGAGAAGAGACCCAGTACTTC
CDR3aa: CASSLRGSREETQYF

d_gene: .
v_gene: TRBV29-1
j_gene: TRBJ2-1
abundance: .
CDR3nt: TGCAGCGTTGAGGGGGCGGGAGACTCCTACAATGAGCAGTTCTTC
CDR3aa: CSVEGAGDSYNEQFF

d_gene: .
v_gene: TRBV6-1
j_gene: TRBJ1-1
abundance: .
CDR3nt: TGTGCCAGCAGTGAAAGAGCATTCACTGAAGCTTTCTTT
CDR3aa: CASSERAFTEAFF

d_gene: .
v_gene: TRBV6-6
j_gene: TRBJ1-5
abundance: .
CDR3nt: TGTGCCAGCAGTTACTCGACAGATATCAATCAGCCCCAGCATTTT
CDR3aa: CASSYSTDINQPQHF

d_gene: .
v_gene: TRBV9
j_gene: TRBJ1-4
abundance: .
CDR3nt: TGTGCCAGCAGCCCTCGATGGGACGGCCCGACTAGAGAAAAACTGTTTTTT
CDR3aa: CASSPRWDGPTREKLFF

d_gene: TRBD2
v_gene: TRBV4-3
j_gene: TRBJ2-4
abundance: .
CDR3nt: TGCGCCAGCAGCCAAAAACCCAGCGGGAGGGGGGAAGCCAAAAACATTCAGTACTTC
CDR3aa: CASSQKPSGRGEAKNIQYF

d_gene: .
v_gene: TRBV9
j_gene: TRBJ2-7
abundance: .
CDR3nt: TGTGCCAGCAGCGTATTCGGGGACACCTACGAGCAGTACTTC
CDR3aa: CASSVFGDTYEQYF

d_gene: TRBD2
v_gene: TRBV7-2
j_gene: TRBJ2-2
abundance: .
CDR3nt: TGTGCCAGCAGCTTAGAACTAGCGGGAGGAGTTGCCGGGGAGCTGTTTTTT
CDR3aa: CASSLELAGGVAGELFF

d_gene: TRBD2
v_gene: TRBV7-2
j_gene: TRBJ2-3
abundance: .
CDR3nt: TGTGCCAGCAGCTTAGCTGGACTAGCTACAGATACGCAGTATTTT
CDR3aa: CASSLAGLATDTQYF

d_gene: TRBD2
v_gene: TRBV27
j_gene: TRBJ2-1
abundance: .
CDR3nt: TGTGCCAGCAGTTCTCGGACTAGCCCGAGCTCCTACAATGAGCAGTTCTTC
CDR3aa: CASSSRTSPSSYNEQFF

d_gene: TRBD2
v_gene: TRBV3-1/TRBV3-2
j_gene: TRBJ2-1
abundance: .
CDR3nt: TGTGCCAGCAGCCAAGGGGCGGGAGGGATTGAGCAGTTCTTC
CDR3aa: CASSQGAGGIEQFF

d_gene: TRBD1
v_gene: TRBV7-9
j_gene: TRBJ1-1
abundance: .
CDR3nt: TGTGCCAGCAGCTTACCTGACAGGGCTACTGAAGCTTTCTTT
CDR3aa: CASSLPDRATEAFF

d_gene: TRBD2
v_gene: TRBV7-2
j_gene: TRBJ2-7
abundance: few
CDR3nt: TGTGCCAGCAGCCCCCAGGCGGGAGTAACCTACGAGCAGTACTTC
CDR3aa: CASSPQAGVTYEQYF

d_gene: TRBD2
v_gene: TRBV7-9
j_gene: TRBJ2-3
abundance: .
CDR3nt: TGTGCCAGCAGCCTCCGGACTAGCGGGAGTCGCACAGATACGCAGTATTTT
CDR3aa: CASSLRTSGSRTDTQYF

d_gene: .
v_gene: TRBV4-2
j_gene: TRBJ2-7
abundance: .
CDR3nt: TGTGCCAGCAGCCCGGACATATCCTACGAGCAGTACTTC
CDR3aa: CASSPDISYEQYF

d_gene: TRBD1
v_gene: TRBV10-3
j_gene: TRBJ2-7
abundance: .
CDR3nt: TGTGCCATCAGGACTACGACAGGGGGCCACTACGAGCAGTACTTC
CDR3aa: CAIRTTTGGHYEQYF

d_gene: .
v_gene: TRBV9
j_gene: TRBJ2-1
abundance: .
CDR3nt: TGTGCCAGCAGCGCGGACTCTTACAATGAGCAGTTCTTC
CDR3aa: CASSADSYNEQFF

d_gene: .
v_gene: TRBV10-3
j_gene: TRBJ1-2
abundance: .
CDR3nt: TGTGCCATCAGTGAGTCCTCCCCGGGAGGGAACTATGGCTACACCTTC
CDR3aa: CAISESSPGGNYGYTF

d_gene: TRBD2
v_gene: TRBV19
j_gene: TRBJ2-7
abundance: .
CDR3nt: TGTGCCAGTAGTAGTCCGGGACTAGCGGGAGGGAGCGAGCAGTACTTC
CDR3aa: CASSSPGLAGGSEQYF

d_gene: .
v_gene: TRBV3-1/TRBV3-2
j_gene: TRBJ1-1
abundance: .
CDR3nt: TGTGCCAGCAGCCAAGTGGACAGCAACACTGAAGCTTTCTTT
CDR3aa: CASSQVDSNTEAFF

d_gene: .
v_gene: TRBV25-1
j_gene: TRBJ1-5
abundance: .
CDR3nt: TGTGCCAGCAGGGACAGTGGGAACAATCAGCCCCAGCATTTT
CDR3aa: CASRDSGNNQPQHF

d_gene: .
v_gene: TRBV11-2
j_gene: TRBJ1-3
abundance: .
CDR3nt: TGTGCCAGCAGCCCAACCGGAGGGGTCGGAAACACCATATATTTT
CDR3aa: CASSPTGGVGNTIYF

d_gene: .
v_gene: TRBV7-8
j_gene: TRBJ2-1
abundance: once
CDR3nt: TGTGCCAGCAGCTTCCGACTGAATGAGCAGTTCTTC
CDR3aa: CASSFRLNEQFF

d_gene: TRBD2
v_gene: TRBV7-2
j_gene: TRBJ2-3
abundance: .
CDR3nt: TGTGCCAGCAGCTTAGTCGGCGGGAGTGGCGCAGATACGCAGTATTTT
CDR3aa: CASSLVGGSGADTQYF

d_gene: TRBD2
v_gene: TRBV18
j_gene: TRBJ2-1
abundance: once
CDR3nt: TGTGCCAGCTCAACGACTAGCGGGAGGGCCATGGACAATGAGCAGTTCTTC
CDR3aa: CASSTTSGRAMDNEQFF

d_gene: TRBD1
v_gene: TRBV11-2
j_gene: TRBJ2-7
abundance: .
CDR3nt: TGTGCCAGCAGGACAGGGATAGAGGACGAGCAGTACTTC
CDR3aa: CASRTGIEDEQYF

d_gene: .
v_gene: TRBV6-5
j_gene: TRBJ2-5
abundance: .
CDR3nt: TGTGCCAGCAACGCCGCAGGGGCGCGAAAGACCCAGTACTTC
CDR3aa: CASNAAGARKTQYF

d_gene: .
v_gene: TRBV9
j_gene: TRBJ2-7
abundance: few
CDR3nt: TGTGCCAGCAGCGGTGGTGGGGTGGCTAGGGGTGACGAGCAGTACTTC
CDR3aa: CASSGGGVARGDEQYF

d_gene: .
v_gene: TRBV6-5
j_gene: TRBJ2-7
abundance: .
CDR3nt: TGTGCCAGCAGTCCCACTAGCCACTTAGGGGAGCAGTACTTC
CDR3aa: CASSPTSHLGEQYF

d_gene: .
v_gene: TRBV5-8
j_gene: TRBJ2-3
abundance: .
CDR3nt: TGTGCCAGCAGCTCGGGACTTTGGGGCACAGATACGCAGTATTTT
CDR3aa: CASSSGLWGTDTQYF

d_gene: TRBD1
v_gene: TRBV28
j_gene: TRBJ2-5
abundance: .
CDR3nt: TGTGCCAGCAGTCACCGGGACAGGGGGCCTGAGACCCAGTACTTC
CDR3aa: CASSHRDRGPETQYF

d_gene: .
v_gene: TRBV12-1
j_gene: TRBJ2-1
abundance: .
CDR3nt: TGTGCCAGCAGCCCATTCCGGGACTCCCCCGGGGATAATGAGCAGTTCTTC
CDR3aa: CASSPFRDSPGDNEQFF

d_gene: TRBD2
v_gene: TRBV6-2/TRBV6-3
j_gene: TRBJ2-1
abundance: once
CDR3nt: TGTGCCAGCAGTTCAGGTGCGGGAGAGGTGGGGCAGTTCTTC
CDR3aa: CASSSGAGEVGQFF

d_gene: .
v_gene: TRBV7-2
j_gene: TRBJ1-1
abundance: .
CDR3nt: TGTGCCAGCAGCCTAGCGGGACTCCTGAACACTGAAGCTTTCTTT
CDR3aa: CASSLAGLLNTEAFF

d_gene: TRBD2
v_gene: TRBV18
j_gene: TRBJ2-3
abundance: .
CDR3nt: TGTGCCAGCTCACCCCCGGGACTAGGGGCAGATACGCAGTATTTT
CDR3aa: CASSPPGLGADTQYF

d_gene: .
v_gene: TRBV19
j_gene: TRBJ2-1
abundance: once
CDR3nt: TGTGCCAGTAGTATCGGGCTAGCGACCTACAATGAGCAGTTCTTC
CDR3aa: CASSIGLATYNEQFF

d_gene: TRBD2
v_gene: TRBV7-8
j_gene: TRBJ2-7
abundance: once
CDR3nt: TGTGCCAGCAGCCCGGGACTAGGCGGCTTCGAGCAGTACTTC
CDR3aa: CASSPGLGGFEQYF

d_gene: TRBD1
v_gene: TRBV28
j_gene: TRBJ2-1
abundance: .
CDR3nt: TGTGCCAGCAGTTTACCCGAGGGGACAGCTTCCTACAATGAGCAGTTCTTC
CDR3aa: CASSLPEGTASYNEQFF

d_gene: TRBD1
v_gene: TRBV7-6
j_gene: TRBJ2-7
abundance: .
CDR3nt: TGTGCCAGCAGCATCCGGACAGGCCCCGCAGAAGGGAACTACGAGCAGTACTTC
CDR3aa: CASSIRTGPAEGNYEQYF

d_gene: .
v_gene: TRBV5-1
j_gene: TRBJ2-2
abundance: .
CDR3nt: TGCGCCAGCAGCTTGGGAGGAAACACCGGGGAGCTGTTTTTT
CDR3aa: CASSLGGNTGELFF

d_gene: .
v_gene: TRBV3-1/TRBV3-2
j_gene: TRBJ2-5
abundance: .
CDR3nt: TGTGCCAGCAGCCAAGCAACGGGACAAGAGACCCAGTACTTC
CDR3aa: CASSQATGQETQYF

d_gene: .
v_gene: TRBV7-2
j_gene: TRBJ2-7
abundance: .
CDR3nt: TGTGCCAGCGGCAGAGGGGGGGTCGGACACTACGAGCAGTACTTC
CDR3aa: CASGRGGVGHYEQYF

d_gene: TRBD2
v_gene: TRBV24-1
j_gene: TRBJ2-5
abundance: .
CDR3nt: TGTGCCATCCCCTTTGATAGCGGGAGGGATGGAGAGACCCAGTACTTC
CDR3aa: CAIPFDSGRDGETQYF

d_gene: .
v_gene: TRBV4-2
j_gene: TRBJ2-2
abundance: .
CDR3nt: TGTGCCAGCAGCCAAGAGGGCGGCCAGGGTGCCGGGGAGCTGTTTTTT
CDR3aa: CASSQEGGQGAGELFF